The 27 T cell receptor beta chains reported below all come from one sample, sequenced in a study of T-cell reconstitution after alpha-beta-depleted transplantation in children. A TCRbeta library incorporating unique molecular identifiers was prepared. Using its own MiXCR run on the PCR reads, TCRdb lists one record per CDR3 protein. The table has about 98,000 distinct CDR3 sequences, roughly a quarter seen once; the top ten hold about a fifth. The input for sequencing was PBMCs, taken before TCRalphabeta/CD19-depleted stem cell transplant. The receptors shown here come from a boy younger than 10 with acute lymphoblastic leukemia, due to receive a stem cell transplant.

This chain links TRBV2 with TRBJ1-2; 7 nucleotides align to TRBD1. V lost 6 bases, J lost 8 bases, and 9 bases stayed unmatched. The CDR3 is made up of 13 amino acids. CDR1 is SNHLY, CDR2 FYNNEI, per germline. The CDR3 DNA follows: TGTGCCAGCAGAGTCCCAGGGGGGTCCGGCTACACCTTC. Its protein product is CASRVPGGSGYTF.

The chain is built from TRBV3-1 and TRBJ2-5, with no clear D. Germline loops: CDR1 LGHDT, CDR2 YNNKEL (reference sequence). Trimming took off 1 base at V and 2 bases at J, with 11 bases between the two ends. This CDR3 is 15 amino acids long. CDR3 DNA: TGTGCCAGCAGCCAAGTCCAGCGCCCACAAGAGACCCAGTACTTC. Protein sequence: CASSQVQRPQETQYF.

A few counts support this clonotype. The chain carries TRBV18 and TRBJ2-1; the D is unclear. CDR1 is KGHSH, CDR2 LQKENI, per germline. Deletions cut 4 bases from V and 10 bases from J, with 11 bases between. The length of the CDR3 is 12 residues. CDR3 in DNA: TGTGCCAGCTCACGATCCATGGAGGAGCAGTTCTTC. Protein sequence: CASSRSMEEQFF.

This rearrangement joins TRBV5-1 to TRBJ1-3; D not certain. Germline V CDR1 and CDR2: SGHRS, YFSETQ. The CDR3 has 13 amino acids. Trimming stripped 3 bases from V and 1 base from J, with 5 bases between. Here the CDR3 DNA reads TGCGCCAGCAGCTCCCAATCTGGAAACACCATATATTTT. Its protein product is CASSSQSGNTIYF.

The rearrangement joins TRBV14 to TRBJ2-3, with 8 positions matching TRBD2. The CDR3 sequence is 16 residues long. In germline, CDR1 is SGHDN, CDR2 FVKESK. J lost 11 bases, V lost 3 bases, and 16 bases had no gene match. The CDR3 region has the DNA TGTGCCAGCAGCCACAAACTAGCGGCGACGCTGGCGGGGCAGTATTTT. This sequence encodes CASSHKLAATLAGQYF.

The chain uses TRBV12-3 or TRBV12-4 and TRBJ2-1; a weak D match, TRBD1 (5 bases). The CDR3 is 14 residues long. The ends were cut back, 3 bases at V and 3 bases at J, with 9 bases in the middle. CDR3 amino acids: CASSFGQGYNEQFF. In DNA, the CDR3 is TGTGCCAGCAGTTTTGGGCAGGGCTACAATGAGCAGTTCTTC.

This clonotype was detected only a few times. V is TRBV5-4 and J is TRBJ2-1; TRBD1 matches at 8 bases. The ends lost 5 bases at V and 2 bases at J; junction bases unmatched: 6. The CDR3 is 15 residues long. Germline values: CDR1 SGHNT, CDR2 YYREEE (reference sequence). Here the CDR3 reads CASSLDRAAYNEQFF. The DNA of the CDR3 is TGTGCCAGCAGTCTGGACAGGGCCGCCTACAATGAGCAGTTCTTC. The full variable domain, completed using reference TRBV5-4 and TRBJ2-1, is ETGVTQSPTHLIKTRGQQVTLRCSSQSGHNTVSWYQQALGQGPQFIFQYYREEENGRGNFPPRFSGLQFPNYSSELNVNALELDDSALYLCASSLDRAAYNEQFFGPGTRLTVL.

This chain joins TRBV7-2 and TRBJ2-3; D remains ambiguous. V was pared by 5 bases and J by 6 bases, with 18 bases between. Germline assignment: CDR1 SGHTA and CDR2 FQGNSA. The CDR3 runs to 15 residues. This chain's CDR3 is CASSPTGGATDTQYF. The CDR3 DNA reads as TGTGCCAGCAGCCCAACGGGTGGAGCAACGGATACGCAGTATTTT.

This clonotype was seen repeatedly, ten times or more. V is TRBV29-1 and J is TRBJ2-3; 9 positions agree with TRBD2. V shed 7 bases, J shed 5 bases, and the junction held 4 bases outside the gene matches. This CDR3 contains 12 residues. CDR1 is SQVTM and CDR2 is ANQGSEA in the germline V gene. CDR3 nucleotide sequence: TGCAGCGCTAGCGGGGCGGGAGATACGCAGTATTTT. This sequence encodes CSASGAGDTQYF.

This chain links TRBV7-9 with TRBJ1-1, with unresolved D. Germline CDR1 SEHNR, CDR2 FQNEAQ (reference sequence). The CDR3 is 11 residues long. The V gene lost 2 bases and the J gene lost 5 bases, with 3 bases spanning the gap. Here the CDR3 DNA reads TGTGCCAGCAGCTTAATGACTGAAGCTTTCTTT. Protein sequence: CASSLMTEAFF. The complete variable domain, with remaining parts taken from reference TRBV7-9 and TRBJ1-1, reads DTGVSQNPRHKITKRGQNVTFRCDPISEHNRLYWYRQTLGQGPEFLTYFQNEAQLEKSRLLSDRFSAERPKGSFSTLEIQRTEQGDSAMYLCASSLMTEAFFGQGTRLTVV.

A few counts support this clonotype. The chain recombines TRBV6-1 with TRBJ1-5, with no clear D. With 2 bases removed from V and 6 bases from J, the gap between germline ends came to 11 bases. The CDR3 contains 14 residues. The germline CDR1 and CDR2 sequences are MNHNS and SASEGT. The CDR3 DNA reads TGTGCCAGCAGTGAAACGGGGAGAGGTCAGCCCCAGCATTTT. It codes for CASSETGRGQPQHF.

The chain has TRBV28 and TRBJ2-2; 9 bases agree with TRBD1. The CDR3 totals 17 residues. CDR1 and CDR2 from the germline V gene are MDHEN and SYDVKM. Trimming cost V 3 bases and J 5 bases; bases outside gene matches: 10. Here the CDR3 reads CASSFLPGQGSTGELFF. In DNA form, the CDR3 reads TGTGCCAGCAGTTTCCTCCCGGGACAGGGATCAACCGGGGAGCTGTTTTTT.

CDR3 amino acids: CASSQNLAAGLEQYF. DNA of the CDR3: TGTGCCAGCAGCCAAAATCTCGCAGCGGGATTGGAGCAGTACTTC. The chain joins TRBV14 to TRBJ2-7, with 7 bases that match TRBD2. The germline gives CDR1 SGHDN, CDR2 FVKESK. The CDR3 has 15 amino acids. The trim removed 2 bases at V and 7 bases at J, leaving 11 bases unmatched.

This clonotype has a count of ten or more. The V and J genes are TRBV5-1 and TRBJ2-1, with 8 bases identical to TRBD2. Germline CDR1 is SGHRS and CDR2 is YFSETQ. The CDR3 sequence is 15 residues long. With V trimmed by 4 bases and J by 0 bases, 3 bases remained unmatched. This CDR3 is CASSPSGSSYNEQFF. The CDR3 nucleotides read TGCGCCAGCAGCCCCAGCGGGAGCTCCTACAATGAGCAGTTCTTC.

The chain uses TRBV20-1 and TRBJ2-1; D uncertain. This CDR3 comprises 13 residues. Germline V lookup: CDR1 DFQATT, CDR2 SNEGSKA (reference sequence). V was shortened by 1 base and J by 4 bases, with 8 bases between the two germline ends. The CDR3 is CSARGPAYNEQFF. CDR3 DNA: TGCAGTGCTAGAGGTCCGGCTTACAATGAGCAGTTCTTC.

The J gene is TRBJ2-1, the V gene TRBV12-3 or TRBV12-4; 11 bases align to TRBD2. This CDR3 spans 14 amino acids. Trimming took 8 bases from V and 7 from J; bases not matched to a gene: 7. CDR3 sequence (DNA): TGTGCCAGCTCCTCGGGACTAGCGGAGAATGAGCAGTTCTTC. Its protein product is CASSSGLAENEQFF.

This sequence joins TRBV12-3 or TRBV12-4 and TRBJ2-2; TRBD2 agrees at 10 bases. The ends lost 1 base at V and 4 bases at J; junction bases unmatched: 3. The length of the CDR3 is 16 residues. This CDR3 reads CASSLGTSGFTGELFF. CDR3 nucleotide sequence: TGTGCCAGCAGTTTAGGGACTAGCGGCTTCACCGGGGAGCTGTTTTTT.

The rearrangement links TRBV28 to TRBJ1-1; D call uncertain. CDR1 is MDHEN and CDR2 is SYDVKM in the germline V gene. The V end lost 7 bases, the J end lost 1 base, and 4 bases lay between the germline ends. CDR3 length equals 11 residues. The CDR3 sequence is CASKENTEAFF. In DNA, the CDR3 is TGTGCCAGCAAAGAGAACACTGAAGCTTTCTTT.

This clonotype has just a few counts. The CDR3: CASSLVATSGGVVLAKNIQYF. The CDR3 DNA is TGCGCCAGCAGCTTGGTTGCGACTAGCGGAGGAGTTGTTTTGGCCAAAAACATTCAGTACTTC. The chain joins TRBV5-1 to TRBJ2-4, with 9 bases that match TRBD2. The V gene end was trimmed by 0 bases and the J gene end by 1 base; junction bases not matched to a gene: 17. The germline gives CDR1 SGHRS, CDR2 YFSETQ. The CDR3 contains 21 residues.

The rearrangement joins TRBV6-1 to TRBJ2-1; D gene unclear. The germline CDR1 and CDR2 sequences are MNHNS and SASEGT. Trimming pared 6 bases from V and 10 bases from J, leaving 16 bases between. The CDR3 spans 13 residues. The DNA for the CDR3 is TGTGCCAGCAGCGCGACGGGCCTGAGGGAGCAGTTCTTC. Its protein product is CASSATGLREQFF.

V is TRBV4-1 and J is TRBJ2-1; no clear D gene. The CDR3 extends over 15 amino acids. Germline assignment: CDR1 MGHRA and CDR2 YSYEKL. The V end lost 8 bases, the J end lost 0 bases, and 14 bases lay between the germline ends. The CDR3 protein is CASQPSAFSYNEQFF. The CDR3, as DNA: TGCGCCAGCCAGCCTTCGGCGTTCTCCTACAATGAGCAGTTCTTC.

In this sample, this clonotype turned up a few times. V and J are TRBV20-1 and TRBJ2-2; 7 positions agree with TRBD2. Germline loops: CDR1 DFQATT, CDR2 SNEGSKA (reference sequence). This CDR3 has 13 amino acids. V lost 7 bases, J lost 5 bases, and 7 bases stayed unmatched. The CDR3 reads CSGRLANTGELFF. The CDR3 DNA is TGCAGTGGGAGACTAGCAAATACCGGGGAGCTGTTTTTT.

This chain uses TRBV27 with TRBJ1-3; TRBD1 is a possible D gene (6 bases). Trimming cost V 6 bases and J 4 bases, with 16 bases left between them. Germline CDR1 and CDR2: MNHEY and SMNVEV (reference sequence). This CDR3 contains 15 residues. The CDR3 here is CASSRLGTPGNTIYF. The CDR3 DNA follows: TGTGCCAGCAGCCGGTTAGGGACACCCGGAAACACCATATATTTT.

The chain is built from TRBV27 and TRBJ1-5; 11 nucleotides match TRBD1. The CDR3 runs to 14 residues. J was trimmed by 6 bases and V by 2 bases; bases with no gene match: 0. Germline V gives CDR1 MNHEY, CDR2 SMNVEV (reference sequence). In DNA form, the CDR3 reads TGTGCCAGCAGTTTAGGACAGGGGGCTCAGCCCCAGCATTTT. This translates into CASSLGQGAQPQHF.

The chain has TRBV9 and TRBJ2-7; D unclear. CDR1 SGDLS and CDR2 YYNGEE come from the germline V gene. Trimming left V 4 bases short and J 5 bases short, with 13 bases between. The length of the CDR3 is 13 residues. DNA of the CDR3: TGTGCCAGCAGCACCCTACCTAGGGACGAGCAGTACTTC. This translates into CASSTLPRDEQYF.

The CDR3 coding sequence is TGCAGCGCGGGACAGGCGCCCGGGGAGCTGTTTTTT. It specifies CSAGQAPGELFF. The chain recombines TRBV29-1 with TRBJ2-2; TRBD1 matches at 8 bases. V gave up 7 bases and J gave up 6 bases; unmatched junction bases: 4. Germline V gene sequence: CDR1 SQVTM, CDR2 ANQGSEA. This CDR3 has 12 amino acids.

This chain connects TRBV7-9 to TRBJ2-1; tentatively, D is TRBD2 (6 bases). Trimming removed 3 bases at V and 8 bases at J, with 17 bases between. The germline V gene has CDR1 SEHNR and CDR2 FQNEAQ (reference sequence). The CDR3 has 15 residues. CDR3 sequence reads: CASSFSGGAWDEQFF. The CDR3 coding sequence is TGTGCCAGCAGCTTTAGCGGAGGGGCTTGGGATGAGCAGTTCTTC.